The sequence of this T cell receptor beta chain was determined in a study of Graves' ophthalmopathy and Graves' hyperthyroidism. A remark on this clonotype: What it binds is not known.

Amplification targeted the TCR beta CDR3 regions, with RNA transcripts as the source material. Following a first-round RT-PCR that used HTBI primers, a second-round multiplex PCR was carried out. Each CDR3 protein gets one entry after TCRdb re-called the multiplex PCR reads with MiXCR. The sample comprises 400,000 to 500,000 distinct CDR3 sequences, 21% of which are singletons, and roughly 3.2% rests with the top ten. The CDR3 has 14 residues. V was clipped by 4 bases and J by 2 bases; unmatched bases: 5. Study-level findings and limits: Most expanded thyroid clonotypes above 0.001 frequency also appeared in blood.

This chain joins TRBV12-3 or TRBV12-4 and TRBJ2-7; TRBD2 matches at 7 bases. This clonotype was obtained from a woman aged 18-29 years with stable Graves' hyperthyroidism. The specimen sequenced was peripheral blood. The CDR3 region has the DNA TGTGCCAGCAGTTCGGGGAGGGGAGCCTACGAGCAGTACTTC. Protein sequence: CASSSGRGAYEQYF.